The 13 T cell receptor beta chains reported below all come from one sample, sequenced in a study of T-cell reconstitution after alpha-beta-depleted transplantation in children. Preparation of the TCRbeta library involved a method that used unique molecular identifiers. TCRdb reprocessed the PCR reads with MiXCR, giving one entry per CDR3 protein. Of about 370,000 distinct CDR3 sequences in the sample, roughly 22% are singletons; the top ten hold around 4%. This specimen consisted of PBMCs from the stem cell graft donor, obtained from the stem cell graft. These receptor sequences come from a human donor who donated a stem cell graft to a child with acute myeloid leukemia.

V is TRBV12-3 or TRBV12-4 and J is TRBJ2-2; TRBD2 is a possible D gene (6 bases). The V end was cut by 11 bases, the J end by 2 bases, with 12 bases between. This CDR3 comprises 13 residues. This CDR3 is CAQFGGNTGELFF. In nucleotides, the CDR3 is TGTGCCCAATTCGGGGGAAACACCGGGGAGCTGTTTTTT.

This clonotype has just a few counts. J is TRBJ2-5 and V is TRBV28; D is uncertain. V was shortened by 5 bases and J by 4 bases, with 14 bases between the two germline ends. Per the germline V gene, CDR1 is MDHEN and CDR2 is SYDVKM. The CDR3 is made up of 14 amino acids. The CDR3 is CASSPAGRRETQYF. The CDR3 DNA sequence: TGTGCCAGCAGTCCCGCCGGAAGGCGAGAGACCCAGTACTTC.

This clonotype was counted at least ten times. The chain is built from TRBV6-1 and TRBJ1-4, with D unresolved. Between the trimmed V and J ends, which lost 4 bases and 8 bases, there was a span of 11 bases. Germline CDR1 and CDR2: MNHNS and SASEGT. The CDR3 covers 13 residues. The CDR3 region is CASSVEGREKLFF. CDR3 nucleotide sequence: TGTGCCAGCAGTGTCGAGGGTAGGGAAAAACTGTTTTTT.

This clonotype was detected ten times or more. The rearrangement links TRBV25-1 to TRBJ2-1; 8 nucleotides line up with TRBD2. CDR3 size: 14 residues. Germline assignment: CDR1 MGHDK and CDR2 SYGVNS. V shed 4 bases, J shed 10 bases, and the junction held 9 bases outside the gene matches. The CDR3: CASSGSGGPREQFF. CDR3 DNA sequence: TGTGCCAGCAGTGGATCGGGAGGGCCCCGGGAGCAGTTCTTC.

This chain connects TRBV11-1 to TRBJ2-7, with 11 bases aligning to TRBD2. The CDR3 has 16 amino acids. CDR1 SGHAT and CDR2 FQDESV come from the germline V gene (reference sequence). Unmatched junction bases numbered 9, after V lost 5 bases and J lost 3 bases. The CDR3 loop reads CASSRGGTSGYYEQYF. For the CDR3, the DNA is TGTGCCAGCAGCCGGGGTGGGACTAGCGGTTACTACGAGCAGTACTTC.

CDR3 sequence: CASSSSGIWYNEQFF. In DNA, the CDR3 is TGTGCCAGCAGCTCCAGCGGGATCTGGTACAATGAGCAGTTCTTC. The V call is TRBV7-3, the J call TRBJ2-1, with 7 bases identical to TRBD2. V dropped 4 bases and J dropped 4; count of bases not matched to a gene: 7. This CDR3 contains 15 residues. Per the germline V gene, CDR1 is SGHTA and CDR2 is FQGTGA. Drawing the rest from reference TRBV7-3 and TRBJ2-1, the complete variable domain is GAGVSQTPSNKVTEKGKYVELRCDPISGHTALYWYRQSLGQGPEFLIYFQGTGAADDSGLPNDRFFAVRPEGSVSTLKIQRTERGDSAVYLCASSSSGIWYNEQFFGPGTRLTVL.

This clonotype occurred many times. The DNA for the CDR3 is TGCAGTGCCCGAGGGACTAGCGGTTTGGCAGATACGCAGTATTTT. It specifies CSARGTSGLADTQYF. The V and J genes are TRBV20-1 and TRBJ2-3; TRBD2 aligns across 11 bases. Trimming took 6 bases from V and 4 from J; bases not matched to a gene: 9. The CDR3 is 15 amino acids. The germline gives CDR1 DFQATT, CDR2 SNEGSKA (reference sequence).

This clonotype turned up a few times. This chain connects TRBV29-1 to TRBJ2-1, with D tentatively TRBD2 (6 bases). The length of the CDR3 is 13 residues. Germline CDR1 SQVTM, CDR2 ANQGSEA. V was trimmed by 7 bases and J by 8 bases, leaving 18 bases between them. CDR3 protein: CSACGGGADEQFF. Written as DNA, the CDR3 is TGCAGCGCCTGCGGAGGAGGGGCCGATGAGCAGTTCTTC.

This clonotype has a handful of counts. The genes are TRBV4-3 and TRBJ2-7, with D maybe TRBD2 (6 bases). V was trimmed by 0 bases and J by 3 bases, leaving 9 bases between them. CDR3 size: 14 residues. The germline V gene has CDR1 LGHNA and CDR2 YSLEER. The CDR3: CASSQDQGGYEQYF. In nucleotides, the CDR3 is TGCGCCAGCAGCCAAGATCAGGGAGGCTACGAGCAGTACTTC.

The rearrangement links TRBV5-1 to TRBJ2-6, with D maybe TRBD2 (5 bases). With 2 bases removed from V and 1 base from J, the gap between germline ends came to 10 bases. This CDR3 region has 16 residues. In germline, CDR1 is SGHRS, CDR2 YFSETQ. The CDR3 spells CASSFWSGSGANVLTF. The CDR3 DNA is TGCGCCAGCAGCTTCTGGAGCGGTTCTGGGGCCAACGTCCTGACTTTC.

This clonotype was counted ten times or more. V usage is TRBV27 and J usage is TRBJ2-7; tentatively, D is TRBD1 (5 bases). V was clipped by 2 bases and J by 0 bases, with 11 bases between them. This CDR3 is built from 15 residues. CDR1 MNHEY and CDR2 SMNVEV come from the germline V gene (reference sequence). The CDR3 nucleotides are TGTGCCAGCAGTTTAAAAGGGGCGAGCTCCTACGAGCAGTACTTC. This translates into CASSLKGASSYEQYF.

The V and J genes are TRBV10-3 and TRBJ2-7; 8 nucleotides align to TRBD1. The CDR3 consists of 13 residues. V was clipped by 10 bases and J by 3 bases; unmatched bases: 8. Germline values: CDR1 ENHRY, CDR2 SYGVKD. The CDR3 sequence is CATRTGIDYEQYF. CDR3 DNA: TGTGCCACTAGGACAGGGATTGACTACGAGCAGTACTTC.

This clonotype has a count of ten or more. The chain employs TRBV6-1 and TRBJ2-7; TRBD1 or TRBD2 may be the D gene (5 bases each). The germline V gene encodes CDR1 MNHNS and CDR2 SASEGT. This CDR3 contains 16 residues. V lost 6 bases, J lost 2 bases, and 20 bases lay in between. The chain's CDR3 is CASRRNSGTATYEQYF. CDR3 nucleotide sequence: TGTGCCAGCAGACGGAATTCCGGGACCGCGACCTACGAGCAGTACTTC.